The 6 T cell receptor beta chains listed next were all sequenced from one sample in a study of graft-versus-host responses after intestinal transplantation. Clones were read by immunoSEQ multiplex PCR, and TCRdb kept only the in-frame ones, dropping some. The sample lists under 20,000 clones; 75% to 95% were seen once. The sequencing here drew on PBMCs, taken 350 to 400 days after transplant. These receptors all stem from a human patient who received an intestinal transplant, so some T cells may come from the graft donor.

For the CDR3, the DNA is TGTGCCAGCAGCCAAGGACAGCAAGAGACCCAGTACTTC. Protein: CASSQGQQETQYF. The V and J genes are TRBV7-3 and TRBJ2-5; possible D gene TRBD1, 6 bases. CDR3 length equals 13 residues. Looked up from germline, CDR1 is SGHTA and CDR2 is FQGTGA. V lost 5 bases to trimming and J lost 2 bases, with 9 bases between them.

This rearrangement joins TRBV28 to TRBJ1-4; D remains unclear. The CDR3 loop spans 12 amino acids. The V and J ends lost 6 bases and 5 bases respectively, with 7 bases between them. Germline V gene lookup returns CDR1 MDHEN and CDR2 SYDVKM. CDR3 coding DNA: TGTGCCAGCAGATCAATGAATGAAAAACTGTTTTTT. Translation: CASRSMNEKLFF. The variable domain in full, completed from reference TRBV28 and TRBJ1-4, reads DVKVTQSSRYLVKRTGEKVFLECVQDMDHENMFWYRQDPGLGLRLIYFSYDVKMKEKGDIPEGYSVSREKKERFSLILESASTNQTSMYLCASRSMNEKLFFGSGTQLSVL.

The chain joins TRBV6-6 to TRBJ1-4; D unclear. Trimming left V 4 bases short and J 8 bases short, with 17 bases between. This CDR3 comprises 15 residues. The V gene's germline CDR1 is MNHNY and CDR2 SVGAGI (reference sequence). In DNA form, the CDR3 reads TGTGCCAGCAGTTCGCGAGGGATTGATGAAGAAAAACTGTTTTTT. The encoded protein is CASSSRGIDEEKLFF.

The rearrangement joins TRBV10-3 to TRBJ2-1, with 8 bases identical to TRBD2. The germline V gene has CDR1 ENHRY and CDR2 SYGVKD. This CDR3 contains 14 residues. The V segment lost 2 bases and the J segment 12 bases; nucleotides outside the gene matches: 9. CDR3 sequence: CAISEAGAAGGQFF. The CDR3 DNA sequence: TGTGCCATCAGTGAGGCGGGGGCGGCGGGAGGGCAGTTCTTC.

As DNA, the CDR3 is TGTGCCAGCAGTTACCTACCAGAATTAAACAATTCACCCCTCCACTTT. Its protein is CASSYLPELNNSPLHF. This chain joins TRBV6-6 and TRBJ1-6; no firm D call. V lost 2 bases and J lost 7, with 15 bases in between. CDR1 and CDR2 (germline): MNHNY, SVGAGI (reference sequence). This CDR3 comprises 16 residues.

This chain uses TRBV7-8 with TRBJ2-7; 9 positions agree with TRBD2. The CDR3 is 15 residues long. The trim removed 5 bases at V and 2 bases at J, leaving 7 bases unmatched. Germline V gene sequence: CDR1 SGHVS, CDR2 FQNEAQ. This CDR3 is CASSLTSGTPYEQYF. The CDR3 DNA follows: TGTGCCAGCAGCCTGACTAGCGGAACACCCTACGAGCAGTACTTC.